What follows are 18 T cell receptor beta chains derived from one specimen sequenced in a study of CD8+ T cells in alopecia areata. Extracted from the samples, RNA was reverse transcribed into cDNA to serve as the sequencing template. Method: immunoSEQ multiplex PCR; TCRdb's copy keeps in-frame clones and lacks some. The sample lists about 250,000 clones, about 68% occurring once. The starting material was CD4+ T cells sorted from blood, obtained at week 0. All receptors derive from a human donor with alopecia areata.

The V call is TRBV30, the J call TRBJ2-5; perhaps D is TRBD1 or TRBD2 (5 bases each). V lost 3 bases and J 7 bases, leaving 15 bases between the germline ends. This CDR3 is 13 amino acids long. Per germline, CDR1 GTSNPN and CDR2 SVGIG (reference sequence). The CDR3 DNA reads TGTGCCTGGAGATGGGGGTACCTATCGACCCAGTACTTC. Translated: CAWRWGYLSTQYF.

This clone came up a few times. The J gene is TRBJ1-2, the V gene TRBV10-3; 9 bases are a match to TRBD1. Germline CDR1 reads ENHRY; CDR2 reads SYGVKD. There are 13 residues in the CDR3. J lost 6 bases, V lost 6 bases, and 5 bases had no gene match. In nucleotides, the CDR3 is TGTGCCATCAGGGGACAGGGATTAAATGGCTACACCTTC. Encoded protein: CAIRGQGLNGYTF.

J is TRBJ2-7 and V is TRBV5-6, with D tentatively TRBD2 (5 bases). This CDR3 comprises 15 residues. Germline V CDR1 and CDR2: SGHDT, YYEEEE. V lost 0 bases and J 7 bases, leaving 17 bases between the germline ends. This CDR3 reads CASSLGVRGREEQYF. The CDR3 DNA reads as TGTGCCAGCAGCTTGGGAGTTCGGGGTCGGGAAGAGCAGTACTTC.

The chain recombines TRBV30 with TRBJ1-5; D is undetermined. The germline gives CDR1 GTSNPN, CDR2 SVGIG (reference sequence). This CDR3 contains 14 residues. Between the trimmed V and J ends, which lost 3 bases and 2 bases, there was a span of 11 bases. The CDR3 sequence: CAWREGGGNQPQHF. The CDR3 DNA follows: TGTGCCTGGAGGGAGGGAGGAGGCAATCAGCCCCAGCATTTT. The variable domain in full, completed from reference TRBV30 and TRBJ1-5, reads SQTIHQWPATLVQPVGSPLSLECTVEGTSNPNLYWYRQAAGRGLQLLFYSVGIGQISSEVPQNLSASRPQDRQFILSSKKLLLSDSGFYLCAWREGGGNQPQHFGDGTRLSIL.

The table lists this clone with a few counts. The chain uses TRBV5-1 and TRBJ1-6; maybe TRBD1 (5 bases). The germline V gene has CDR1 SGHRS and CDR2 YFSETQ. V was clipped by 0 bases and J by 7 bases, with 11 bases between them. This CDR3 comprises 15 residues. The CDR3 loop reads CASSLVQVGNSPLHF. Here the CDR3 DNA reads TGCGCCAGCAGCTTGGTACAGGTGGGGAATTCACCCCTCCACTTT.

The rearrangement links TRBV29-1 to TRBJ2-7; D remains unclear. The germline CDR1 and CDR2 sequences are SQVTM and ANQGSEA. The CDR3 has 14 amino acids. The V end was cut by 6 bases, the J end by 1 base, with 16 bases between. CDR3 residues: CSVRVRGGSYEQYF. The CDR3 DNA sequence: TGCAGCGTCCGAGTCCGCGGTGGGTCCTACGAGCAGTACTTC.

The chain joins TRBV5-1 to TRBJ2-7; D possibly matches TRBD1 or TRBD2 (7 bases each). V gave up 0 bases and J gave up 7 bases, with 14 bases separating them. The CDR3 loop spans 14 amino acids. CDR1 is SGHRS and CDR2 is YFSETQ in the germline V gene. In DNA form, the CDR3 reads TGCGCCAGCAGCTTGGAGCGGGACAGCGGGGAGCAGTACTTC. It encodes CASSLERDSGEQYF.

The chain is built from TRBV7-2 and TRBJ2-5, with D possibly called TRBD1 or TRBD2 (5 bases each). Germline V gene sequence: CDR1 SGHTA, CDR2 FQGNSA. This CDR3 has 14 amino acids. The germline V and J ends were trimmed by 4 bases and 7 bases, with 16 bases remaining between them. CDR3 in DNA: TGTGCCAGCAGCTCCGTAGAGGGGAGAGTGACCCAGTACTTC. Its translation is CASSSVEGRVTQYF. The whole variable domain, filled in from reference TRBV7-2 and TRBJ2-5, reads GAGVSQSPSNKVTEKGKDVELRCDPISGHTALYWYRQSLGQGLEFLIYFQGNSAPDKSGLPSDRFSAERTGGSVSTLTIQRTQQEDSAVYLCASSSVEGRVTQYFGPGTRLLVL.

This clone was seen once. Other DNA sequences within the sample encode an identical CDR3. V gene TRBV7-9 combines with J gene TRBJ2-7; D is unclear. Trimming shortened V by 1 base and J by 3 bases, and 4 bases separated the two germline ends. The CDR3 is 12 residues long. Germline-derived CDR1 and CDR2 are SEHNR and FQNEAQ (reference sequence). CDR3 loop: CASSLGYYEQYF. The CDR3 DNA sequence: TGTGCCAGCAGCTTAGGTTACTACGAGCAGTACTTC.

CDR3 sequence reads: CASRSGVSYNEQFF. The CDR3 DNA is TGTGCCAGCAGAAGCGGGGTGTCCTACAATGAGCAGTTCTTC. J is TRBJ2-1 and V is TRBV6-1, with 7 nucleotides matching TRBD2. The CDR3 consists of 14 residues. The germline gives CDR1 MNHNS, CDR2 SASEGT. V was pared by 6 bases and J by 1 base, with 3 bases of the junction left unmatched.

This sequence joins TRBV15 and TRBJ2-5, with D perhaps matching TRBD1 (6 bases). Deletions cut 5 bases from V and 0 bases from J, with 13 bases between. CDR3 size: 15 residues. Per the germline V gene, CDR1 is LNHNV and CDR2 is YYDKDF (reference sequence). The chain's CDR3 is CATSLPRGNQETQYF. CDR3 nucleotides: TGTGCCACCAGCCTTCCCAGGGGAAACCAAGAGACCCAGTACTTC. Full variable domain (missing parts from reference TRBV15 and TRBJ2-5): DAMVIQNPRYQVTQFGKPVTLSCSQTLNHNVMYWYQQKSSQAPKLLFHYYDKDFNNEADTPDNFQSRRPNTSFCFLDIRSPGLGDTAMYLCATSLPRGNQETQYFGPGTRLLVL.

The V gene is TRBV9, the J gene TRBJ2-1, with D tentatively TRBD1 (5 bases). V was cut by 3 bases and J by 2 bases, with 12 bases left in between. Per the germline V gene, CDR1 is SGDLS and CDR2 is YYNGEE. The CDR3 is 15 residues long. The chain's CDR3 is CASSAPGITYNEQFF. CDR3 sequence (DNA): TGTGCCAGCAGCGCCCCAGGGATCACCTACAATGAGCAGTTCTTC.

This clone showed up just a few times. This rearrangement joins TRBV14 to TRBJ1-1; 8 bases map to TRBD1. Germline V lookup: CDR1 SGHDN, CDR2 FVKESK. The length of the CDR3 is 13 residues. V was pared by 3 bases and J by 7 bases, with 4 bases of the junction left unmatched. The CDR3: CASSQPDRGEAFF. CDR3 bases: TGTGCCAGCAGCCAGCCCGACAGGGGTGAAGCTTTCTTT.

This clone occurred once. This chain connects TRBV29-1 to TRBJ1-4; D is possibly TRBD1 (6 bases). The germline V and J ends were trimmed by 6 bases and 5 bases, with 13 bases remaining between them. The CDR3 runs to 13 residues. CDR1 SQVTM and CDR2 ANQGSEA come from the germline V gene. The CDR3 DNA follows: TGCAGCGTGGGGGGCAGGGCGAATGAAAAACTGTTTTTT. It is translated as CSVGGRANEKLFF. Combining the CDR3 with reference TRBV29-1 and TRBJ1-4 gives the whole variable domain SAVISQKPSRDICQRGTSLTIQCQVDSQVTMMFWYRQQPGQSLTLIATANQGSEATYESGFVIDKFPISRPNLTFSTLTVSNMSPEDSSIYLCSVGGRANEKLFFGSGTQLSVL.

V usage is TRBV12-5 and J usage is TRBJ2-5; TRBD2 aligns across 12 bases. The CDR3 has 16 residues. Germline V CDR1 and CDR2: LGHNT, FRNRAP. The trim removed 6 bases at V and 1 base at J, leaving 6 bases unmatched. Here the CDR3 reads CASGPGLAGLQETQYF. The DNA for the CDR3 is TGTGCTAGTGGCCCGGGACTAGCGGGTCTCCAAGAGACCCAGTACTTC.

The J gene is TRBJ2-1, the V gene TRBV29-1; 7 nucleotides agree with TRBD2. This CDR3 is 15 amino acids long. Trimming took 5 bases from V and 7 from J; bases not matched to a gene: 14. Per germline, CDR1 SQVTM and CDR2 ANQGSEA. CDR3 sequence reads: CSVYLLGYGGNEQFF. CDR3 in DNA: TGCAGCGTTTACCTTCTGGGGTACGGGGGGAATGAGCAGTTCTTC.

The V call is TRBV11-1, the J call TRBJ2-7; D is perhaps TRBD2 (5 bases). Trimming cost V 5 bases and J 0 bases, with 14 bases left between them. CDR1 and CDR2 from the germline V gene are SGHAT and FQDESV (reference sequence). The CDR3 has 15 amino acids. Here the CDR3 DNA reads TGTGCCAGCAGCCTCCTTCCTGGGAGCTCCTACGAGCAGTACTTC. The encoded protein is CASSLLPGSSYEQYF.

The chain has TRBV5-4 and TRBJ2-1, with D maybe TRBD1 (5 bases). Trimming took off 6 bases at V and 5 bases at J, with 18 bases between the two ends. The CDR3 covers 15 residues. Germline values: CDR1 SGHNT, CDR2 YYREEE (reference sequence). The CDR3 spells CASTSKGQGNNEQFF. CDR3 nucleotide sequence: TGTGCCAGCACCTCGAAAGGTCAGGGCAACAATGAGCAGTTCTTC. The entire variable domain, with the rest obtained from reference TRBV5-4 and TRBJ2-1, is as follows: ETGVTQSPTHLIKTRGQQVTLRCSSQSGHNTVSWYQQALGQGPQFIFQYYREEENGRGNFPPRFSGLQFPNYSSELNVNALELDDSALYLCASTSKGQGNNEQFFGPGTRLTVL.